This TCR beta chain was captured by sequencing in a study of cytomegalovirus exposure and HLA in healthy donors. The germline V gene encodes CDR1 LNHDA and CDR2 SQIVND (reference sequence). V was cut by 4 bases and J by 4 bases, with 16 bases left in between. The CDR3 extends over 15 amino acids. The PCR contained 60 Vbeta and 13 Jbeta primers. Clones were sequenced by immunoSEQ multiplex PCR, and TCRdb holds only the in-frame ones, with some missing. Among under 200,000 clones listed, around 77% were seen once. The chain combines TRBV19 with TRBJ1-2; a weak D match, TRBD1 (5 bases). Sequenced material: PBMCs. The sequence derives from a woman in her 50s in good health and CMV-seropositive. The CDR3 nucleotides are TGTGCCAGTAGTACCCTCCGCAGGGCACCCTATGGCTACACCTTC. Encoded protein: CASSTLRRAPYGYTF.